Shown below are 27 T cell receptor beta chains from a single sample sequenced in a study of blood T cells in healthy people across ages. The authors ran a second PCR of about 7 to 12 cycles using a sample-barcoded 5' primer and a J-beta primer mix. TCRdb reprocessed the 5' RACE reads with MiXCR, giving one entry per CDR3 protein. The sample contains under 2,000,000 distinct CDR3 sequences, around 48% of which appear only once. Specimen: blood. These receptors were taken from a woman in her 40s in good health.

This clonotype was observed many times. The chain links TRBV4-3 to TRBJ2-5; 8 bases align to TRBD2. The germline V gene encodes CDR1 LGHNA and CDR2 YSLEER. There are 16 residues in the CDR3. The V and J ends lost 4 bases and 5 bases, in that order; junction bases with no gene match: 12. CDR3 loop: CASSPGGASSFETQYF. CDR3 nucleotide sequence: TGCGCCAGCAGCCCCGGGGGGGCATCGAGTTTTGAGACCCAGTACTTC.

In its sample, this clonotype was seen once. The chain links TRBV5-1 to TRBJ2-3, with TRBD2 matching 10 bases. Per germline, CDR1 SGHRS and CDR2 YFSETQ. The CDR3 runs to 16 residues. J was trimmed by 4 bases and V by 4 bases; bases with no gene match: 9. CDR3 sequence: CASSPLAGAGPDTQYF. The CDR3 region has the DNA TGCGCCAGCAGCCCGCTAGCGGGAGCAGGCCCAGATACGCAGTATTTT.

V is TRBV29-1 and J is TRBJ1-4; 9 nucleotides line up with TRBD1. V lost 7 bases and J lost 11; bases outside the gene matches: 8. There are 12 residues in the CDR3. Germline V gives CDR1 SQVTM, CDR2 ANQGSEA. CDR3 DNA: TGCAGCGCTCGGACAGGGGAAGGTAAACTGTTTTTT. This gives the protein CSARTGEGKLFF.

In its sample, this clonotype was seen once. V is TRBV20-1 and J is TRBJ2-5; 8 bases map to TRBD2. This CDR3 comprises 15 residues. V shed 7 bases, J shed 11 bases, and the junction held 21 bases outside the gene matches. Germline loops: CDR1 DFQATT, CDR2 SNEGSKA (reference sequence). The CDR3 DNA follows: TGCAGTGGTTCAATGGCTCGCGGGGGGTGGGAAGAGCAGTACTTC. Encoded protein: CSGSMARGGWEEQYF.

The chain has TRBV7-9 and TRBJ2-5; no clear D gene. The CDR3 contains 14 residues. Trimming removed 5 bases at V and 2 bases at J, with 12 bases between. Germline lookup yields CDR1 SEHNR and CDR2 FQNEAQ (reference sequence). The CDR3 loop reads CASSAFTEQETQYF. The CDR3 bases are TGTGCCAGCAGCGCCTTTACAGAACAAGAGACCCAGTACTTC. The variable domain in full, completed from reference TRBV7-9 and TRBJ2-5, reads DTGVSQNPRHKITKRGQNVTFRCDPISEHNRLYWYRQTLGQGPEFLTYFQNEAQLEKSRLLSDRFSAERPKGSFSTLEIQRTEQGDSAMYLCASSAFTEQETQYFGPGTRLLVL.

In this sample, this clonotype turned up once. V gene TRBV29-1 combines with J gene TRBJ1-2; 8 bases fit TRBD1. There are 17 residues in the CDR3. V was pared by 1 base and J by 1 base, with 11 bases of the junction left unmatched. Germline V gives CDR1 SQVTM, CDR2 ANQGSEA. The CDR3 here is CSVEVPLGQGVNYGYTF. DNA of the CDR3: TGCAGCGTTGAAGTCCCCCTAGGACAGGGAGTTAACTATGGCTACACCTTC.

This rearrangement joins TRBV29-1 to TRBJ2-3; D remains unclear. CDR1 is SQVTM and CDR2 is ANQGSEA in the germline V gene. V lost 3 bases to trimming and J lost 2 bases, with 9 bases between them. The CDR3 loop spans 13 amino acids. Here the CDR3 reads CSVDGRFTDTQYF. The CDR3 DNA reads TGCAGCGTTGACGGGCGCTTCACAGATACGCAGTATTTT.

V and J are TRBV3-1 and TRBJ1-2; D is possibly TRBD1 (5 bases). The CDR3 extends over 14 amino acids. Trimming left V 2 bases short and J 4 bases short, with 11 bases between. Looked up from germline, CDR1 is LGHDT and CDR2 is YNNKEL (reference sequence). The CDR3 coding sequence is TGTGCCAGCAGCCAAAGGGGTACGAGCTATGGCTACACCTTC. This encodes CASSQRGTSYGYTF.

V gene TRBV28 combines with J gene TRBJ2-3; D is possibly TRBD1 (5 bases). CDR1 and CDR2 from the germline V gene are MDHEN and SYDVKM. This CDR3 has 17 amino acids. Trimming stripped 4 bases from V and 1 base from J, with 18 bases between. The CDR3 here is CASSSWSRDYGTDTQYF. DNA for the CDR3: TGTGCCAGCAGTTCCTGGTCCAGGGATTACGGCACAGATACGCAGTATTTT.

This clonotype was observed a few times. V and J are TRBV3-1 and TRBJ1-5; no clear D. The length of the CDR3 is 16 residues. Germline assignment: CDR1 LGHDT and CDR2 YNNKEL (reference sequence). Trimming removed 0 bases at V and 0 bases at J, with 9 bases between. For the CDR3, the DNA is TGTGCCAGCAGCCAAGATGCAAGTTATAGCAATCAGCCCCAGCATTTT. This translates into CASSQDASYSNQPQHF.

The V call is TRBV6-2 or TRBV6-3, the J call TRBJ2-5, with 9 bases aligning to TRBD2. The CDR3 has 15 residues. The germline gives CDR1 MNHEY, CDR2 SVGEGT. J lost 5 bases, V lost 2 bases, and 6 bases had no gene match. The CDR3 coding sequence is TGTGCCAGCAGTTACATGCTAGCGGGAAGCGAGACCCAGTACTTC. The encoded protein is CASSYMLAGSETQYF.

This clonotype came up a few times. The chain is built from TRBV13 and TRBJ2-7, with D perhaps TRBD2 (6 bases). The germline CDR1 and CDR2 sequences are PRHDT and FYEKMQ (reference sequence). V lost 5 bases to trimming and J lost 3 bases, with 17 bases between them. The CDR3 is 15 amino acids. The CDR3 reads CASSRAEGRDYEQYF. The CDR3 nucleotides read TGTGCCAGCAGCCGGGCGGAGGGTAGGGACTACGAGCAGTACTTC.

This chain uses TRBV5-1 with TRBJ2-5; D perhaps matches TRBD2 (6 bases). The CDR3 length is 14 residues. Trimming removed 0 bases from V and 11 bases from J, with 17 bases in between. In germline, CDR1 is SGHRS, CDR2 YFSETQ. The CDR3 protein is CASSLGRGAGEQYF. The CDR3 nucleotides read TGCGCCAGCAGCTTGGGGCGGGGAGCCGGGGAGCAGTACTTC.

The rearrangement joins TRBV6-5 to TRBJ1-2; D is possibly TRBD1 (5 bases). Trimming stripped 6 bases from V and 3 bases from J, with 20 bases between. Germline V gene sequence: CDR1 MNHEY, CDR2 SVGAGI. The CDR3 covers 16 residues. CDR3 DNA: TGTGCCAGCAGCAATTTGGATGCGGGGCCGGACTATGGCTACACCTTC. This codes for CASSNLDAGPDYGYTF.

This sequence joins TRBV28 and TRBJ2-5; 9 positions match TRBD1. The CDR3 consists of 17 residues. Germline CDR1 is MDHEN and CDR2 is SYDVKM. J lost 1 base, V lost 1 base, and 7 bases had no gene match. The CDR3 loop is CASSLYRDRVLQETQYF. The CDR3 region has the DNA TGTGCCAGCAGTTTATACCGGGACAGGGTCCTCCAAGAGACCCAGTACTTC.

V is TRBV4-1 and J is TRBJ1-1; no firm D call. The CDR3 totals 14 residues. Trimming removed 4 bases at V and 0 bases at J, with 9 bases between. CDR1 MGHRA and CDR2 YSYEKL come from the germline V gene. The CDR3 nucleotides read TGCGCCAGCAGCCCCGGCGATTTGAACACTGAAGCTTTCTTT. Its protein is CASSPGDLNTEAFF.

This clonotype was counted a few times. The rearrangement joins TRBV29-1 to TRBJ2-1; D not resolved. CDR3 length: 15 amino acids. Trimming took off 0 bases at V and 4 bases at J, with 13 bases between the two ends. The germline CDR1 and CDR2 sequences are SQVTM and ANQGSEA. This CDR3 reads CSVEESQRNYNEQFF. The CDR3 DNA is TGCAGCGTTGAAGAAAGCCAGAGGAATTACAATGAGCAGTTCTTC.

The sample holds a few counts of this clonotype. As DNA, the CDR3 is TGTGCCAGCAGCGGAACCCGGACAGCCTACAATGAGCAGTTCTTC. This codes for CASSGTRTAYNEQFF. The J gene is TRBJ2-1, the V gene TRBV9; possible D gene TRBD1, 6 bases. Germline assignment: CDR1 SGDLS and CDR2 YYNGEE. With 3 bases removed from V and 2 bases from J, the gap between germline ends came to 12 bases. The CDR3 spans 15 residues.

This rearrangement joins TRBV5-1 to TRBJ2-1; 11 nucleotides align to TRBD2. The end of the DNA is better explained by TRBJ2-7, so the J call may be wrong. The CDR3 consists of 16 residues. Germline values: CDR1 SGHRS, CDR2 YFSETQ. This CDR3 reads CASSLLAGGAYNEQYF. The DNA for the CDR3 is TGCGCCAGCAGCCTTCTAGCGGGGGGAGCGTACAATGAGCAGTACTTC.

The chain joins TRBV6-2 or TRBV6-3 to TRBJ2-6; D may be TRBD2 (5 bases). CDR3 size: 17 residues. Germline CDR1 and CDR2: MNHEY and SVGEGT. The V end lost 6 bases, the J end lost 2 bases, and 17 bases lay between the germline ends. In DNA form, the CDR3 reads TGTGCCAGCAGGGACGGAGTTACCGGGGCTGGGGCCAACGTCCTGACTTTC. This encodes CASRDGVTGAGANVLTF.

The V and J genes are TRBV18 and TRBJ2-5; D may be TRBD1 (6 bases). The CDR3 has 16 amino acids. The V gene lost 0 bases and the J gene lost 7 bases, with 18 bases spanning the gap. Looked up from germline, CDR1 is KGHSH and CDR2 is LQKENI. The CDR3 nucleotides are TGTGCCAGCTCACCACCGTTAGGACAGAGCCGGGGGACCCAGTACTTC. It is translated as CASSPPLGQSRGTQYF.

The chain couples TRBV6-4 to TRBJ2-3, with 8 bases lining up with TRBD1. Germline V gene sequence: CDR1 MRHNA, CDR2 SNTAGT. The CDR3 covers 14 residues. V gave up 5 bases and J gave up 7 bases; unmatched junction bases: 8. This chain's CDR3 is CASSFQQGENTQYF. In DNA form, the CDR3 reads TGTGCCAGCAGTTTCCAACAGGGGGAAAATACGCAGTATTTT.

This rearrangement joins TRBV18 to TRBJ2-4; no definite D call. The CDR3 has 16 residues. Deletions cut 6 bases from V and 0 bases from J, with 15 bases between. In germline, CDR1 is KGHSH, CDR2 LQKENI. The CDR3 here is CASSLLDMTAKNIQYF. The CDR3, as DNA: TGTGCCAGCTCCCTTCTCGATATGACAGCCAAAAACATTCAGTACTTC.

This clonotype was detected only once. For the CDR3, the DNA is TGCGCCAGCAGCCAAGTCGACAGAGGACAAGAGACCCAGTACTTC. Protein: CASSQVDRGQETQYF. The chain employs TRBV4-3 and TRBJ2-5, with a tentative D call TRBD1 (5 bases). This CDR3 spans 15 amino acids. CDR1 is LGHNA, CDR2 YSLEER, per germline. V lost 1 base and J 2 bases, leaving 11 bases between the germline ends.

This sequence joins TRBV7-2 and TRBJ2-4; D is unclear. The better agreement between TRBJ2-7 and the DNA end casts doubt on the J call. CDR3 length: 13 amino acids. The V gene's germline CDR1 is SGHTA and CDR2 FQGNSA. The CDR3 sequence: CTSSLSASHEQYF. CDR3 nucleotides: TGTACCAGCAGCTTATCGGCGAGCCACGAGCAGTACTTC.

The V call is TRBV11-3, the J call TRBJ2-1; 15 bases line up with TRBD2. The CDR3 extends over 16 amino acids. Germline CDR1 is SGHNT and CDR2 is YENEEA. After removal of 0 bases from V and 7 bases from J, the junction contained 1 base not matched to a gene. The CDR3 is CASSLDGLAGGNEQFF. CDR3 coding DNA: TGTGCCAGCAGCTTAGACGGACTAGCGGGAGGGAATGAGCAGTTCTTC.

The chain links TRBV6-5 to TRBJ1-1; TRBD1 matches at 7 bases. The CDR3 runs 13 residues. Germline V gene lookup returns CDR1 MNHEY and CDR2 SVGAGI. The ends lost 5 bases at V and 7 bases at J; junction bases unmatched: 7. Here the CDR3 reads CASSEDWTGEAFF. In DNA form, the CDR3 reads TGTGCCAGCAGTGAAGATTGGACAGGTGAAGCTTTCTTT.